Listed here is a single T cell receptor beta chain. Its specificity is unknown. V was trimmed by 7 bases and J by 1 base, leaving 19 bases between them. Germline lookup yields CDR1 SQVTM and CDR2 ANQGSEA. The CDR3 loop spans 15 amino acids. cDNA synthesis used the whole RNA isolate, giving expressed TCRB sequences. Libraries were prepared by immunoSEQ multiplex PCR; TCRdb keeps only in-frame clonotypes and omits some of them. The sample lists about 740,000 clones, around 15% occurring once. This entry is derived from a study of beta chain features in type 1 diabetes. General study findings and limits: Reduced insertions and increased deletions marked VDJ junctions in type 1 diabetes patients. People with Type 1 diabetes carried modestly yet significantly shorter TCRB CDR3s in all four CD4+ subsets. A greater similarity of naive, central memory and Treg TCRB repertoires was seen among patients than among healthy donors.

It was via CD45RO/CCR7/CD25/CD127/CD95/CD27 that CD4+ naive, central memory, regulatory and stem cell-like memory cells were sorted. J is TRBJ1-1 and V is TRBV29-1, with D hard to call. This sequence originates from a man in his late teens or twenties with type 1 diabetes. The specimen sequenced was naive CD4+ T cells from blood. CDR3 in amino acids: CSAPDTLAPNTEAFF. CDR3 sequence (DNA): TGCAGCGCCCCCGACACCCTCGCCCCGAACACTGAAGCTTTCTTT.